The rows below give T cell receptor beta chains drawn from one sample of a study of T cell responses to AZD1222 COVID-19 vaccine. Only in-frame clones appear in the TCRdb table, and some are missing; sequencing was by immunoSEQ multiplex PCR. This sample has more than 85,000 clones; roughly nine tenths occur once, and the top ten carry approximately 8.3%. Specimen: peripheral blood, collected on day 0 of AZD1222 vaccination. These receptors were collected from an adult in good health. Each CDR3 is given with its conserved first and last residue. Each record gives: V gene, J gene, D gene, clone size, CDR3 length, CDR3 protein, CDR3 DNA. A D gene is named only where the DNA matches it firmly. Part of the rows lack a size; the others show once, few, many or a class for expanded clones.

V: TRBV19
J: TRBJ1-5
D: -
size: -
length: 14
CDR3: CASSPQGLLQPQHF
DNA: TGTGCCAGTAGTCCACAGGGATTGTTGCAGCCCCAGCATTTT

V: TRBV19
J: TRBJ1-1
D: -
size: once
length: 15
CDR3: CASSILSTMNTEAFF
DNA: TGTGCCAGTAGTATCCTGAGCACAATGAACACTGAAGCTTTCTTT

V: TRBV19
J: TRBJ2-3
D: TRBD1
size: -
length: 17
CDR3: CASSRGTGHSDTDTQYF
DNA: TGTGCCAGTAGTAGGGGGACAGGACACTCCGACACAGATACGCAGTATTTT

V: TRBV6-2/TRBV6-3
J: TRBJ1-1
D: -
size: -
length: 14
CDR3: CASSYPRLNTEAFF
DNA: TGTGCCAGCAGTTACCCCCGGTTAAACACTGAAGCTTTCTTT

V: TRBV5-1
J: TRBJ1-1
D: -
size: -
length: 13
CDR3: CASSPQTNTEAFF
DNA: TGCGCCAGCAGCCCACAAACGAACACTGAAGCTTTCTTT

V: TRBV27
J: TRBJ1-6
D: -
size: -
length: 12
CDR3: CASSFEDSPLHF
DNA: TGTGCCAGCAGTTTCGAGGATTCACCCCTCCACTTT

V: TRBV10-3
J: TRBJ2-3
D: TRBD2
size: once
length: 15
CDR3: CAIRASGTLTDTQYF
DNA: TGTGCCATCAGGGCTAGCGGGACTCTTACAGATACGCAGTATTTT

V: TRBV6-1
J: TRBJ1-5
D: -
size: once
length: 15
CDR3: CASSERGHSNQPQHF
DNA: TGTGCCAGCAGTGAAAGGGGCCATAGCAATCAGCCCCAGCATTTT

V: TRBV29-1
J: TRBJ1-1
D: TRBD1
size: -
length: 16
CDR3: CSVGDPGQGVDTEAFF
DNA: TGCAGCGTTGGGGACCCGGGACAGGGGGTTGATACTGAAGCTTTCTTT

V: TRBV28
J: TRBJ1-2
D: TRBD1
size: -
length: 17
CDR3: CASSLPGTGLSYYGYTF
DNA: TGTGCCAGCAGTTTACCCGGGACAGGCCTATCCTACTATGGCTACACCTTC

V: TRBV10-1
J: TRBJ1-6
D: -
size: -
length: 14
CDR3: CASTPNRVGSPLHF
DNA: TGCGCCAGCACCCCGAACCGGGTTGGGTCACCCCTCCACTTT

V: TRBV27
J: TRBJ1-1
D: -
size: -
length: 16
CDR3: CASSPYRVGMNTEAFF
DNA: TGTGCCAGCAGCCCCTACAGGGTTGGGATGAACACTGAAGCTTTCTTT

V: TRBV29-1
J: TRBJ1-1
D: -
size: -
length: 14
CDR3: CSVVKLRVTTEAFF
DNA: TGCAGCGTGGTGAAACTCAGGGTTACCACTGAAGCTTTCTTT

V: TRBV7-9
J: TRBJ1-5
D: TRBD1
size: once
length: 15
CDR3: CASSSGDRVNQPQHF
DNA: TGTGCCAGCAGCAGCGGGGACAGGGTCAATCAGCCCCAGCATTTT

V: TRBV7-6
J: TRBJ1-5
D: -
size: -
length: 14
CDR3: CASSFRGRDQPQHF
DNA: TGTGCCAGCAGCTTCAGGGGAAGGGATCAGCCCCAGCATTTT

V: TRBV10-2
J: TRBJ1-6
D: -
size: -
length: 17
CDR3: CASSESTPGGYNSPLHF
DNA: TGCGCCAGCAGTGAGTCTACCCCTGGGGGCTATAATTCACCCCTCCACTTT

V: TRBV7-9
J: TRBJ2-7
D: TRBD1
size: -
length: 17
CDR3: CASSPSRRGPSSYEQYF
DNA: TGTGCCAGCAGCCCATCTCGCAGGGGGCCTAGCTCCTACGAGCAGTACTTC

V: TRBV5-4
J: TRBJ2-5
D: -
size: -
length: 15
CDR3: CASSRPGWEEETQYF
DNA: TGTGCCAGCAGCCGACCCGGTTGGGAAGAAGAGACCCAGTACTTC

V: TRBV5-1
J: TRBJ1-2
D: TRBD1
size: -
length: 14
CDR3: CASRDPGTGYGYTF
DNA: TGCGCCAGCAGGGATCCCGGGACAGGGTATGGCTACACCTTC

V: TRBV4-3
J: TRBJ2-3
D: -
size: -
length: 16
CDR3: CASSQELAGTTDTQYF
DNA: TGCGCCAGCAGCCAAGAGCTGGCGGGGACCACAGATACGCAGTATTTT

V: TRBV11-3
J: TRBJ2-3
D: -
size: -
length: 14
CDR3: CASSPGLSTDTQYF
DNA: TGTGCCAGCAGCCCCGGGCTGAGCACAGATACGCAGTATTTT

V: TRBV5-1
J: TRBJ2-7
D: TRBD2
size: -
length: 17
CDR3: CASSLVPSGGAEYEQYF
DNA: TGCGCCAGCAGCTTGGTACCTAGCGGGGGGGCCGAATACGAGCAGTACTTC